A single sample gave rise to the 24 T cell receptor beta chains below, sequenced in a study of cytomegalovirus exposure and HLA in healthy donors. A multiplex PCR was run with 60 Vbeta primers and 13 Jbeta primers. Generated by immunoSEQ multiplex PCR, the TCRdb table keeps only in-frame clones and is missing some. The sample has over 150,000 clones; around four fifths are singletons. The specimen was PBMCs. These receptors were obtained from a woman aged 55-69 years in good health and CMV-seropositive.

This clone turned up a few times. The chain combines TRBV30 with TRBJ1-1; 9 bases map to TRBD1. This CDR3 has 16 amino acids. CDR1 is GTSNPN and CDR2 is SVGIG in the germline V gene (reference sequence). V lost 2 bases to trimming and J lost 6 bases; unmatched junction nucleotides: 13. In DNA, the CDR3 is TGTGCCTGGAGTATCCTCCGGGGGACAGGGTTGGCTGAAGCTTTCTTT. The encoded protein is CAWSILRGTGLAEAFF. Supplemented by reference TRBV30 and TRBJ1-1, the full variable domain reads SQTIHQWPATLVQPVGSPLSLECTVEGTSNPNLYWYRQAAGRGLQLLFYSVGIGQISSEVPQNLSASRPQDRQFILSSKKLLLSDSGFYLCAWSILRGTGLAEAFFGQGTRLTVV.

The chain links TRBV19 to TRBJ2-7; maybe TRBD2 (7 bases). Per the germline V gene, CDR1 is LNHDA and CDR2 is SQIVND (reference sequence). The CDR3 sequence is 15 residues long. Trimming removed 5 bases at V and 2 bases at J, with 16 bases between. The CDR3 loop is CASSLAATGTYEQYF. The CDR3 DNA reads TGTGCCAGTAGTCTAGCGGCTACAGGGACCTACGAGCAGTACTTC.

The rearrangement uses TRBV20-1 and TRBJ2-5; D not resolved. The CDR3 is 11 amino acids. Germline CDR1 reads DFQATT; CDR2 reads SNEGSKA (reference sequence). V gave up 0 bases and J gave up 5 bases, with 4 bases separating them. The CDR3 region is CSARDPETQYF. For the CDR3, the DNA is TGCAGTGCTAGAGATCCGGAGACCCAGTACTTC.

V is TRBV18 and J is TRBJ2-7, with a possible D match to TRBD2 (5 bases). This CDR3 comprises 14 residues. The germline V and J ends were trimmed by 1 base and 3 bases, with 10 bases remaining between them. Per the germline V gene, CDR1 is KGHSH and CDR2 is LQKENI. CDR3 region: CASSPLDGNYEQYF. For the CDR3, the DNA is TGTGCCAGCTCACCACTGGACGGGAACTACGAGCAGTACTTC.

This clone was found once. This CDR3 is also generated by other DNA sequences in the sample. This chain connects TRBV7-8 to TRBJ1-4; no firm D call. The CDR3 extends over 19 amino acids. Trimming left V 2 bases short and J 6 bases short, with 25 bases between. CDR1 is SGHVS, CDR2 FQNEAQ, per germline. This chain's CDR3 is CASSLRLIGVGRRDEKLFF. The CDR3 nucleotides read TGTGCCAGCAGCTTACGACTAATTGGGGTTGGGCGGAGGGATGAAAAACTGTTTTTT.

V and J are TRBV11-2 and TRBJ2-5, with D possibly matching TRBD2 (6 bases). The end of the DNA is better explained by TRBJ2-7, so the J call may be wrong. This CDR3 spans 19 amino acids. Germline lookup yields CDR1 SGHAT and CDR2 FQNNGV. In DNA, the CDR3 is TGTGCCAGCAGCTTAGATCTCCCGAGACTAGGAGTGGGGTCCTACGAGCAGTACTTC. This sequence encodes CASSLDLPRLGVGSYEQYF.

The V and J genes are TRBV18 and TRBJ2-6; D is perhaps TRBD2 (5 bases). This CDR3 is built from 16 residues. Trimming took 3 bases from V and 1 from J, leaving 10 bases between them. CDR1 is KGHSH and CDR2 is LQKENI in the germline V gene. CDR3 region: CASSPQAVSGANVLTF. The CDR3, as DNA: TGTGCCAGCTCACCCCAAGCGGTGTCTGGGGCCAACGTCCTGACTTTC.

Comment on this clone: Germline is not matched at one junction end, which may reflect a read error. The chain combines TRBV6-1 with TRBJ1-5, with TRBD1 identical over 8 bases. Germline CDR1 reads MNHNS; CDR2 reads SASEGT. The CDR3 has 15 amino acids. The CDR3 is CASSDFGQGKQPQHF. The CDR3 DNA reads as TGTGCCAGCAGTGACTTCGGACAGGGCAAACAGCCCCAGCATTTT.

The chain combines TRBV5-1 with TRBJ2-7; 9 nucleotides align to TRBD1. CDR3 length: 14 amino acids. CDR1 is SGHRS and CDR2 is YFSETQ in the germline V gene. Trimming took 0 bases from V and 5 from J; bases not matched to a gene: 3. CDR3 DNA sequence: TGCGCCAGCAGCTTGGGGGACAGGGCCGACGAGCAGTACTTC. Amino acid sequence: CASSLGDRADEQYF. Full variable domain (outside the CDR3, taken from reference TRBV5-1 and TRBJ2-7): KAGVTQTPRYLIKTRGQQVTLSCSPISGHRSVSWYQQTPGQGLQFLFEYFSETQRNKGNFPGRFSGRQFSNSRSEMNVSTLELGDSALYLCASSLGDRADEQYFGPGTRLTVT.

V and J are TRBV7-9 and TRBJ2-5; TRBD1 agrees at 7 bases. Germline V CDR1 and CDR2: SEHNR, FQNEAQ (reference sequence). V shed 5 bases, J shed 4 bases, and the junction held 10 bases outside the gene matches. CDR3 length: 15 residues. The CDR3 sequence: CASSTRQGRVETQYF. In DNA form, the CDR3 reads TGTGCCAGCAGCACAAGACAGGGACGCGTAGAGACCCAGTACTTC.

This chain joins TRBV7-9 and TRBJ2-7, with D tentatively TRBD1 (6 bases). Per germline, CDR1 SEHNR and CDR2 FQNEAQ (reference sequence). Trimming took 5 bases from V and 6 from J, leaving 20 bases between them. CDR3 length: 15 amino acids. The DNA for the CDR3 is TGTGCCAGCAGCCCCCAGGGGCTCGGACTTTTCGAGCAGTACTTC. Residues: CASSPQGLGLFEQYF. Filled out from reference TRBV7-9 and TRBJ2-7, the complete variable domain reads DTGVSQNPRHKITKRGQNVTFRCDPISEHNRLYWYRQTLGQGPEFLTYFQNEAQLEKSRLLSDRFSAERPKGSFSTLEIQRTEQGDSAMYLCASSPQGLGLFEQYFGPGTRLTVT.

V gene TRBV27 combines with J gene TRBJ2-1, with 8 bases lining up with TRBD2. CDR1 is MNHEY, CDR2 SMNVEV, per germline (reference sequence). V shed 8 bases, J shed 1 base, and the junction held 10 bases outside the gene matches. The CDR3 extends over 16 amino acids. The CDR3 sequence: CASSFRGGVSYNEQFF. DNA of the CDR3: TGTGCCAGCTCTTTTCGGGGGGGAGTATCCTACAATGAGCAGTTCTTC.

V gene TRBV19 combines with J gene TRBJ1-1, with TRBD1 matching over 7 bases. Unmatched junction bases numbered 11, after V lost 5 bases and J lost 8 bases. There are 14 residues in the CDR3. Germline values: CDR1 LNHDA, CDR2 SQIVND (reference sequence). CDR3 in DNA: TGTGCCAGTAGTTTCCCCCGACAGGGCGGAGAAGCTTTCTTT. It encodes CASSFPRQGGEAFF. The full variable domain, its missing parts supplied by reference TRBV19 and TRBJ1-1, is DGGITQSPKYLFRKEGQNVTLSCEQNLNHDAMYWYRQDPGQGLRLIYYSQIVNDFQKGDIAEGYSVSREKKESFPLTVTSAQKNPTAFYLCASSFPRQGGEAFFGQGTRLTVV.

Only a few counts were recorded for this clone. The chain uses TRBV21-1 and TRBJ1-1; TRBD1, the table's D call, lacks a check against the DNA. TRBV21-1 is listed as a pseudogene. The CDR3 totals 19 residues. Here the CDR3 reads CASSKDQGASPLDNAEAFF. In DNA form, the CDR3 reads TGTGCCAGCAGCAAAGATCAGGGGGCATCCCCATTAGACAACGCTGAAGCTTTCTTT.

This clone turned up a few times. This chain connects TRBV7-2 to TRBJ1-1; D uncertain. This CDR3 contains 12 residues. Germline V CDR1 and CDR2: SGHTA, FQGNSA. The V and J ends lost 3 bases and 7 bases respectively, with 9 bases between them. In DNA, the CDR3 is TGTGCCAGCAGCTTTGGTCGAGGTGAAGCTTTCTTT. This codes for CASSFGRGEAFF.

This chain joins TRBV5-1 and TRBJ1-1; no reliable D call. Trimming removed 0 bases from V and 0 bases from J, with 6 bases in between. The germline gives CDR1 SGHRS, CDR2 YFSETQ. This CDR3 contains 14 residues. CDR3 sequence (DNA): TGCGCCAGCAGCTTGGGGGCACTGAACACTGAAGCTTTCTTT. As protein: CASSLGALNTEAFF. Drawing the rest from reference TRBV5-1 and TRBJ1-1, the complete variable domain is KAGVTQTPRYLIKTRGQQVTLSCSPISGHRSVSWYQQTPGQGLQFLFEYFSETQRNKGNFPGRFSGRQFSNSRSEMNVSTLELGDSALYLCASSLGALNTEAFFGQGTRLTVV.

CDR3 sequence: CASSPQVISGNTIYF. As DNA, the CDR3 is TGTGCCAGCAGTCCACAGGTTATTTCTGGAAACACCATATATTTT. The chain combines TRBV6-6 with TRBJ1-3, with D possibly being TRBD1 (5 bases). V lost 5 bases to trimming and J lost 1 base, with 12 bases between them. CDR3 length equals 15 residues. Germline V lookup: CDR1 MNHNY, CDR2 SVGAGI (reference sequence).

This clone was seen only once. V usage is TRBV5-4 and J usage is TRBJ1-1, with TRBD1 identical over 11 bases. V shed 5 bases and J 1 base; nucleotides not matched to a gene: 4. The CDR3 sequence is 15 residues long. Germline V gene sequence: CDR1 SGHNT, CDR2 YYREEE (reference sequence). The CDR3 protein is CASSSGTGGNTEAFF. The DNA for the CDR3 is TGTGCCAGCAGTAGCGGGACAGGGGGGAACACTGAAGCTTTCTTT.

V is TRBV6-5 and J is TRBJ2-5, with TRBD1 matching 7 bases. CDR3 length: 13 residues. The ends lost 7 bases at V and 5 bases at J; junction bases unmatched: 7. From germline, CDR1 is MNHEY and CDR2 SVGAGI. Here the CDR3 reads CASTYTGAETQYF. The DNA for the CDR3 is TGTGCCAGCACCTATACAGGGGCGGAGACCCAGTACTTC.

This chain links TRBV28 with TRBJ2-7; 9 nucleotides match TRBD2. The CDR3 totals 15 residues. The germline V gene encodes CDR1 MDHEN and CDR2 SYDVKM. V lost 6 bases to trimming and J lost 6 bases; unmatched junction nucleotides: 12. The CDR3 DNA reads as TGTGCCAGCAGCTCTAGCGGGGCGCCCTTCTTCGAGCAGTACTTC. Its translation: CASSSSGAPFFEQYF. The full variable domain, completed using reference TRBV28 and TRBJ2-7, is DVKVTQSSRYLVKRTGEKVFLECVQDMDHENMFWYRQDPGLGLRLIYFSYDVKMKEKGDIPEGYSVSREKKERFSLILESASTNQTSMYLCASSSSGAPFFEQYFGPGTRLTVT.

The V and J genes are TRBV4-2 and TRBJ1-6; D gene uncertain. The CDR3 is 15 amino acids. V was clipped by 0 bases and J by 9 bases, with 12 bases between them. Germline loops: CDR1 LGHNA, CDR2 YNFKEQ. This CDR3 is CASSQDYGLISPLHF. In DNA form, the CDR3 reads TGTGCCAGCAGCCAAGATTACGGACTGATTTCACCCCTCCACTTT.

The chain links TRBV27 to TRBJ2-4, with a weak D call TRBD1 (6 bases). Between the trimmed V and J ends, which lost 5 bases and 6 bases, there was a span of 11 bases. CDR1 and CDR2 (germline): MNHEY, SMNVEV (reference sequence). This CDR3 is 13 amino acids long. For the CDR3, the DNA is TGTGCCAGCAGTGTGGGACATTTAAACATTCAGTACTTC. This translates into CASSVGHLNIQYF.

The V gene is TRBV10-3, the J gene TRBJ2-5, with 7 bases fitting TRBD2. This CDR3 has 14 residues. The germline V gene has CDR1 ENHRY and CDR2 SYGVKD. V shed 4 bases, J shed 0 bases, and the junction held 2 bases outside the gene matches. The CDR3 protein is CAISAGTNQETQYF. CDR3 nucleotide sequence: TGTGCCATCAGTGCCGGGACTAACCAAGAGACCCAGTACTTC.

This chain joins TRBV6-6 and TRBJ1-5, with D uncertain. The CDR3 totals 14 residues. V lost 6 bases and J lost 2, with 11 bases in between. Germline CDR1 and CDR2: MNHNY and SVGAGI (reference sequence). This CDR3 reads CASSGDFGNQPQHF. CDR3 DNA sequence: TGTGCCAGCAGCGGGGATTTTGGCAATCAGCCCCAGCATTTT.